Each of the 3 T cell receptor beta chains below was sequenced from the same sample in a study of T cells in Graves' hyperthyroidism and ophthalmopathy. Amplified TCR beta CDR3 regions derived from RNA transcripts. Primed by the HTBI set, a first-round RT-PCR was run on the TCR CDR3. Each CDR3 protein gets one entry after TCRdb re-called the multiplex PCR reads with MiXCR. The repertoire holds a few hundred thousand distinct CDR3 sequences, with about 15% as singletons. Sequencing input: blood. All receptors derive from a woman in her twenties or thirties with Graves' hyperthyroidism.

This clonotype was seen at least ten times. The chain uses TRBV30 and TRBJ2-7; D possibly matches TRBD1 or TRBD2 (5 bases each). V was clipped by 1 base and J by 3 bases, with 7 bases between them. CDR1 is GTSNPN and CDR2 is SVGIG in the germline V gene (reference sequence). This CDR3 comprises 12 residues. In DNA form, the CDR3 reads TGTGCCTGGAGTGCGGGACGCTACGAGCAGTACTTC. Translation: CAWSAGRYEQYF.

This clonotype was found many times. Here the CDR3 reads CASSPLEWSYEQYF. CDR3 coding DNA: TGTGCCAGCAGCCCCCTAGAATGGTCTTACGAGCAGTACTTC. The chain couples TRBV28 to TRBJ2-7, with D unresolved. The V end was cut by 6 bases, the J end by 4 bases, with 16 bases between. Germline V gene lookup returns CDR1 MDHEN and CDR2 SYDVKM. The CDR3 consists of 14 residues. The variable domain in full, completed from reference TRBV28 and TRBJ2-7, reads DVKVTQSSRYLVKRTGEKVFLECVQDMDHENMFWYRQDPGLGLRLIYFSYDVKMKEKGDIPEGYSVSREKKERFSLILESASTNQTSMYLCASSPLEWSYEQYFGPGTRLTVT.

This clonotype was recorded at least ten times. The chain carries TRBV5-1 and TRBJ2-3; 10 bases are shared with TRBD2. CDR3 length: 18 residues. In germline, CDR1 is SGHRS, CDR2 YFSETQ. The J segment lost 2 bases and the V segment lost 2 bases, leaving 11 bases of the junction unmatched. The CDR3 bases are TGCGCCAGCAGCTTTGCCCCAGACGGACTAGCGGCCACAGATACGCAGTATTTT. It yields the protein CASSFAPDGLAATDTQYF.